A selection of T cell receptor beta chains follows, all from one sample in a study of response to subunit inactivated influenza vaccine. TCRdb re-analysed the RT-PCR reads in MiXCR, keeping a single row per CDR3 protein. The profile shows around 570,000 distinct CDR3 sequences, around 8% of them singletons. Specimen: PBMCs from blood, collected around 25 months after vaccination. Receptors originate from a man aged 50 to 75 who received an inactivated influenza vaccine. CDR3s include the opening cysteine and the closing phenylalanine or tryptophan. A D gene is named only where the DNA matches it firmly. Clone size is not always given. Where it is, it says once, few, many or a class for expanded clones.

clone_size	j_call	d_call	v_call	cdr3_nt	cdr3_aa
few	TRBJ1-3	.	TRBV12-3/TRBV12-4	TGTGCCAGCAGTGAGACCTCCACTGGAAACACCATATATTTT	CASSETSTGNTIYF
few	TRBJ2-5	TRBD2	TRBV14	TGTGCCAGCAGCCAACGCTTCGGTTCACTAGCGGGAGCGAACCAAGAGACCCAGTACTTC	CASSQRFGSLAGANQETQYF
.	TRBJ2-1	.	TRBV20-1	TGCAGTGCTAGCGGGCTGGGGGGAAAGGTATACAATGAGCAGTTCTTC	CSASGLGGKVYNEQFF
few	TRBJ2-3	.	TRBV21-1	TGTGCCAGCATTCCCTCCGCAGGCGGGAACCTTGTGTATACGCAGTATTTT	CASIPSAGGNLVYTQYF
.	TRBJ2-2	.	TRBV20-1	TGCAGTGCTAGCTATATGGCAGGGGCAAACACCGGGGAGCTGTTTTTT	CSASYMAGANTGELFF
many	TRBJ1-2	.	TRBV6-1	TGTGCCAGCAGTGAAGCGCTTCGGGGTAGCGGCTACACCTTC	CASSEALRGSGYTF
.	TRBJ1-5	.	TRBV6-1	TGTGCCAGCAGTGACGAGGGCCGGGGCAATCAGCCCCAGCATTTT	CASSDEGRGNQPQHF
many	TRBJ2-3	TRBD2	TRBV12-3/TRBV12-4	TGTGCCAGCAGTCCTAGCGGGAGAGGAGATACGCAGTATTTT	CASSPSGRGDTQYF
many	TRBJ2-1	.	TRBV29-1	TGCAGCGTTCTGTGGGAGGTCTACAATGAGCAGTTCTTC	CSVLWEVYNEQFF
many	TRBJ1-1	.	TRBV4-2	TGTGCCAGCAGCCAAGGCTCTACGGAGAACACTGAAGCTTTCTTT	CASSQGSTENTEAFF
few	TRBJ1-1	TRBD1	TRBV13	TGTGCCAGCAGACGGACAGACAGGGTTGGCACTGAAGCTTTCTTT	CASRRTDRVGTEAFF
few	TRBJ2-2	TRBD1	TRBV11-3	TGTGCCAGCAGCTTAGAGGGACAGCTAACCGGGGAGCTGTTTTTT	CASSLEGQLTGELFF
.	TRBJ2-3	.	TRBV10-3	TGTGCCATCAGTGATTCACAGGGAAGGGGAACAACGACGCAGTATTTT	CAISDSQGRGTTTQYF
few	TRBJ1-1	TRBD1	TRBV7-2	TGTGCCAGCAGCGCCGGGACAGGGGGTTTCCGGGAAGCTTTCTTT	CASSAGTGGFREAFF
.	TRBJ2-7	.	TRBV29-1	TGCAGCGGCGGACGGGACTTTTACGAGCAGTACTTC	CSGGRDFYEQYF
few	TRBJ1-4	.	TRBV20-1	TGCAGTGCTAGAGCCCCGAGGGTGGGACCTAATGAAAAACTGTTTTTT	CSARAPRVGPNEKLFF
.	TRBJ1-5	TRBD1	TRBV28	TGTGCCAGCAGCAGACACAGGGGTAGCAATCAGCCCCAGCATTTT	CASSRHRGSNQPQHF
few	TRBJ2-7	.	TRBV10-3	TGTGCCATGGAGGGCGACGGCTCCTACGAGCAGTACTTC	CAMEGDGSYEQYF
few	TRBJ1-5	.	TRBV6-1	TGTGCCAGCAGCGCAGGGGACTATAGCAATCAGCCCCAGCATTTT	CASSAGDYSNQPQHF
.	TRBJ2-3	TRBD1	TRBV20-1	TGCAGTGCCTTACCAGGGGGTAACGCAGATACGCAGTATTTT	CSALPGGNADTQYF
.	TRBJ1-1	.	TRBV20-1	TGCAGTGCTAGAATGGGTCTCACTGAAGCTTTCTTT	CSARMGLTEAFF
.	TRBJ2-3	TRBD2	TRBV10-3	TGTGCCATCACCCGGGGCGCGGGAGGTTCGACAGATACGCAGTATTTT	CAITRGAGGSTDTQYF
many	TRBJ2-1	.	TRBV10-3	TGTGCCATCAGTGCAGGCAGGAGCTCCTACAATGAGCAGTTCTTC	CAISAGRSSYNEQFF
many	TRBJ1-2	.	TRBV5-1	TGCGCCAGCAGCTTGGAGGGGACCCCGACCCTCTATGGCTACACCTTC	CASSLEGTPTLYGYTF
few	TRBJ2-7	.	TRBV27	TGTGCCAGCAAGGATCGAATGGGGGAGCAGTACTTC	CASKDRMGEQYF
.	TRBJ2-2	.	TRBV24-1	TGTGCCACCAGCAAGGACTACACCGGGGAGCTGTTTTTT	CATSKDYTGELFF